Listed below are T cell receptor beta chains from one sample, sequenced in a study of control samples from healthy donors and cancer patients. Profiled with immunoSEQ multiplex PCR; TCRdb holds only in-frame clones, not every one. The table has about 130,000 clones, about 95% seen once. The specimen sequenced was PBMCs. These receptors came from a man aged 55 to 70 with colorectal cancer. Each CDR3 is given with its conserved first and last residue. The D gene is left open where the match is weak. Clone size is given for some rows only: seen once, a few or many times, or a class if the clone is expanded.

V: TRBV25-1; D: -; J: TRBJ1-1; size: once; CDR3: CASSEGRLAVTEAFF; DNA: TGTGCCAGCAGTGAGGGGAGGCTGGCGGTAACTGAAGCTTTCTTT
V: TRBV19; D: -; J: TRBJ1-4; size: -; CDR3: CASRTYATNEKLFF; DNA: TGTGCCAGTAGAACCTACGCAACTAATGAAAAACTGTTTTTT
V: TRBV7-9; D: -; J: TRBJ2-2; size: once; CDR3: CASSLAVGGELFF; DNA: TGTGCCAGCAGCTTAGCCGTGGGCGGGGAGCTGTTTTTT
V: TRBV5-4; D: -; J: TRBJ1-6; size: -; CDR3: CASSHAGMSSYNSPLHF; DNA: TGTGCCAGCAGCCATGCGGGGATGAGCTCCTATAATTCACCCCTCCACTTT
V: TRBV5-1; D: TRBD1; J: TRBJ2-7; size: -; CDR3: CASSAGDRGHEQYF; DNA: TGCGCCAGCAGTGCAGGGGACAGGGGCCACGAGCAGTACTTC
V: TRBV25-1; D: TRBD1; J: TRBJ2-7; size: -; CDR3: CASRGTGGGMDEQYF; DNA: TGTGCCAGCAGGGGGACAGGGGGAGGGATGGACGAGCAGTACTTC
V: TRBV11-2; D: -; J: TRBJ1-1; size: -; CDR3: CASSFLSRDTEAFF; DNA: TGTGCCAGCAGCTTCCTTAGTAGGGACACTGAAGCTTTCTTT
V: TRBV24-1; D: TRBD1; J: TRBJ1-2; size: -; CDR3: CATGSGTGPYGYTF; DNA: TGTGCCACCGGCTCCGGGACAGGTCCCTATGGCTACACCTTC
V: TRBV15; D: TRBD2; J: TRBJ2-1; size: -; CDR3: CATSSLGKAGVFF; DNA: TGTGCCACCAGCAGCCTTGGAAAAGCGGGGGTGTTCTTC
V: TRBV7-8; D: -; J: TRBJ2-2; size: -; CDR3: CASSLGSRNTGELFF; DNA: TGTGCCAGCAGCCTGGGCAGTCGTAACACCGGGGAGCTGTTTTTT
V: TRBV27; D: TRBD1; J: TRBJ2-3; size: -; CDR3: CASTPQDRGLMPQYF; DNA: TGTGCCAGCACCCCCCAGGACAGGGGGCTCATGCCGCAGTATTTT
V: TRBV10-3; D: TRBD2; J: TRBJ2-5; size: -; CDR3: CAISGRAAETQYF; DNA: TGTGCCATCAGCGGGAGGGCCGCTGAGACCCAGTACTTC
V: TRBV6-6; D: TRBD1; J: TRBJ1-1; size: once; CDR3: CASRYNRGNTEAFF; DNA: TGTGCCAGCAGATATAACAGGGGGAACACTGAAGCTTTCTTT
V: TRBV6-1; D: TRBD1; J: TRBJ1-1; size: -; CDR3: CASSERWDRVDTEAFF; DNA: TGTGCCAGCAGTGAAAGGTGGGACAGGGTCGACACTGAAGCTTTCTTT
V: TRBV11-2; D: TRBD1; J: TRBJ2-7; size: -; CDR3: CASSLYETGAYEQYF; DNA: TGTGCCAGCAGCTTATATGAGACAGGGGCCTACGAGCAGTACTTC
V: TRBV5-1; D: -; J: TRBJ2-2; size: once; CDR3: CASSLGSNTGELFF; DNA: TGCGCCAGCAGCTTGGGTAGTAACACCGGGGAGCTGTTTTTT
V: TRBV9; D: -; J: TRBJ1-2; size: -; CDR3: CASGQGGLGDYGYTF; DNA: TGTGCCAGCGGGCAGGGAGGGCTCGGAGACTATGGCTACACCTTC
V: TRBV6-5; D: -; J: TRBJ1-5; size: -; CDR3: CASSPRGRQPQHF; DNA: TGTGCCAGCAGTCCTCGGGGGAGGCAGCCCCAGCATTTT
V: TRBV2; D: TRBD1; J: TRBJ1-2; size: -; CDR3: CASSPSRQGARYGYTF; DNA: TGTGCCAGCAGTCCTTCTAGACAGGGGGCAAGATATGGCTACACCTTC
V: TRBV30; D: -; J: TRBJ1-2; size: -; CDR3: CAWSPGAGYTF; DNA: TGTGCCTGGAGCCCAGGGGCGGGCTACACCTTC
V: TRBV29-1; D: -; J: TRBJ2-5; size: few; CDR3: CSAWTAQETQYF; DNA: TGCAGCGCCTGGACGGCCCAAGAGACCCAGTACTTC
V: TRBV11-2; D: TRBD1; J: TRBJ2-7; size: -; CDR3: CASSTHRGRAYEQYF; DNA: TGTGCCAGCAGCACCCACAGGGGACGGGCCTACGAGCAGTACTTC
V: TRBV5-1; D: TRBD2; J: TRBJ2-7; size: -; CDR3: CASSGTSGGVSYEQYF; DNA: TGCGCCAGCAGCGGGACTAGCGGGGGGGTCTCCTACGAGCAGTACTTC
V: TRBV5-4; D: -; J: TRBJ1-2; size: -; CDR3: CASSLVRDYGYTF; DNA: TGTGCCAGCAGCTTGGTTAGGGACTATGGCTACACCTTC
V: TRBV6-5; D: -; J: TRBJ1-2; size: -; CDR3: CASSSLAGGGYGYTF; DNA: TGTGCCAGCTCCTCCCTGGCGGGGGGCGGCTATGGCTACACCTTC
V: TRBV3-1/TRBV3-2; D: -; J: TRBJ2-3; size: -; CDR3: CASRPVLGDTQYF; DNA: TGTGCCAGCCGGCCTGTCCTAGGAGATACGCAGTATTTT
V: TRBV9; D: TRBD2; J: TRBJ2-3; size: -; CDR3: CASSGAGGAGDTQYF; DNA: TGTGCCAGCAGCGGAGCGGGGGGGGCAGGAGATACGCAGTATTTT
V: TRBV6-6; D: TRBD1; J: TRBJ1-4; size: -; CDR3: CASTKRGQGDEKLFF; DNA: TGTGCCAGCACTAAACGGGGACAGGGCGATGAAAAACTGTTTTTT
V: TRBV24-1; D: TRBD1; J: TRBJ2-5; size: -; CDR3: CATSDIGTGGQETQYF; DNA: TGTGCCACCAGTGACATCGGGACAGGGGGGCAAGAGACCCAGTACTTC
V: TRBV7-6; D: -; J: TRBJ1-3; size: -; CDR3: CASSPSGAGNTIYF; DNA: TGTGCCAGCAGTCCCAGTGGGGCTGGAAACACCATATATTTT
V: TRBV5-1; D: -; J: TRBJ1-4; size: -; CDR3: CASSQTATNEKLFF; DNA: TGCGCCAGCAGCCAAACAGCAACTAATGAAAAACTGTTTTTT
V: TRBV7-9; D: -; J: TRBJ2-6; size: -; CDR3: CASSLAVSSGANVLTF; DNA: TGTGCCAGCAGCTTAGCAGTTTCCTCTGGGGCCAACGTCCTGACTTTC
V: TRBV25-1; D: -; J: TRBJ1-2; size: -; CDR3: CASSESSRNYGYTF; DNA: TGTGCCAGCAGTGAAAGTAGCCGTAACTATGGCTACACCTTC
V: TRBV9; D: -; J: TRBJ2-3; size: once; CDR3: CASSVGSTDTQYF; DNA: TGTGCCAGCAGCGTAGGCAGCACAGATACGCAGTATTTT
V: TRBV2; D: TRBD1; J: TRBJ2-5; size: -; CDR3: CASSGQGKETQYF; DNA: TGTGCCAGCAGTGGACAGGGGAAAGAGACCCAGTACTTC
V: TRBV3-1/TRBV3-2; D: -; J: TRBJ2-1; size: -; CDR3: CASSQGSGAVNEQFF; DNA: TGTGCCAGCAGCCAAGGGTCAGGGGCGGTCAATGAGCAGTTCTTC
V: TRBV29-1; D: -; J: TRBJ2-7; size: -; CDR3: CSVGADRLSYEQYF; DNA: TGCAGCGTTGGAGCTGACAGGCTCTCCTACGAGCAGTACTTC